The rows below give T cell receptor beta chains drawn from one sample of a study of blood T cell repertoires in COVID-19. TCRdb keeps only in-frame clones here, not all; method: immunoSEQ multiplex PCR. The table records tens of thousands of clones, more than 70% of them present only once. Material for sequencing was peripheral blood. These receptors came from a human donor in a cohort sampled during active COVID-19. CDR3s include the opening cysteine and the closing phenylalanine or tryptophan. The D gene is left open where the match is weak. Clone size, where shown, is once, few, many, or a class for clones that have expanded.

CASSLVPAGGLTGDTQYF	TGTGCCAGCAGCTTAGTCCCAGCGGGGGGGCTGACAGGAGATACGCAGTATTTT	-	TRBV7-2	TRBD2	TRBJ2-3
CASSLTQGNTEAFF	TGTGCCAGCAGCTTAACCCAGGGGAACACTGAAGCTTTCTTT	once	TRBV11-2	-	TRBJ1-1
CASSYSLLSSYNEQFF	TGTGCCAGCAGTTACTCGTTACTTAGCTCCTACAATGAGCAGTTCTTC	-	TRBV6-6	-	TRBJ2-1
CASSLPGQSSLGQYF	TGCGCCAGCAGCCTCCCGGGACAGTCCTCTTTGGGGCAGTACTTC	-	TRBV5-1	TRBD1	TRBJ2-7
CATRGQGSATNEKLFF	TGTGCCACCCGGGGACAGGGGTCCGCAACTAATGAAAAACTGTTTTTT	-	TRBV19	TRBD1	TRBJ1-4
CAISGAGGSGETQYF	TGTGCCATCAGTGGCGCTGGGGGGAGCGGGGAGACCCAGTACTTC	-	TRBV10-3	-	TRBJ2-5
CSASETGGAETQYF	TGCAGTGCTAGTGAGACAGGGGGCGCTGAGACCCAGTACTTC	-	TRBV20-1	TRBD1	TRBJ2-5
CASRPSGGISYNEQFF	TGTGCCAGCAGGCCTAGCGGGGGGATCTCCTACAATGAGCAGTTCTTC	-	TRBV27	TRBD2	TRBJ2-1
CASSQDLRQETQYF	TGTGCCAGCAGCCAAGATTTACGGCAAGAGACCCAGTACTTC	-	TRBV4-2	-	TRBJ2-5
CASSIKVGGLQETQYF	TGTGCCAGTAGTATCAAGGTGGGGGGGCTTCAAGAGACCCAGTACTTC	-	TRBV19	-	TRBJ2-5
CSASLPHYLNTEAFF	TGCAGTGCTAGTCTCCCGCATTACTTGAACACTGAAGCTTTCTTT	-	TRBV20-1	-	TRBJ1-1
CASSPVQSIDTQYF	TGTGCCAGCAGCCCAGTTCAGTCGATAGATACGCAGTATTTT	-	TRBV3-1/TRBV3-2	-	TRBJ2-3
CATSRDQGNQPQHF	TGTGCCACCAGCAGAGACCAGGGAAATCAGCCCCAGCATTTT	-	TRBV15	-	TRBJ1-5
CASSLVQGGGEQFF	TGCGCCAGCAGCTTGGTCCAGGGGGGAGGTGAGCAGTTCTTC	-	TRBV5-1	-	TRBJ2-1
CASSQARGYEQYF	TGCGCCAGCAGCCAAGCTAGGGGTTACGAGCAGTACTTC	few	TRBV4-1	-	TRBJ2-7
CASSARTGGLNEQFF	TGTGCCAGCAGCGCCCGGACAGGGGGGCTCAATGAGCAGTTCTTC	-	TRBV3-1/TRBV3-2	TRBD1	TRBJ2-1
CASSPGGVTSSGNTIYF	TGTGCCAGCAGCCCGGGGGGCGTCACAAGCTCTGGAAACACCATATATTTT	-	TRBV3-1/TRBV3-2	-	TRBJ1-3
CASSLGLSYNEQFF	TGTGCCAGCAGCTTAGGTCTCTCCTACAATGAGCAGTTCTTC	-	TRBV11-2	-	TRBJ2-1
CASSVGGSSGGDTQYF	TGTGCCAGCAGCGTAGGAGGGTCTAGCGGGGGGGATACGCAGTATTTT	-	TRBV9	TRBD2	TRBJ2-3
CASSLMTEEMGGYTF	TGTGCCAGCAGCTTGATGACCGAGGAGATGGGTGGCTACACCTTC	-	TRBV5-5	-	TRBJ1-2
CASSLTRAVHVQETQYF	TGTGCCAGCAGCTTGACGAGGGCTGTTCACGTACAAGAGACCCAGTACTTC	-	TRBV7-2	-	TRBJ2-5
CASSEYYGSSYEQYF	TGTGCCAGCAGTGAATATTATGGCAGCTCCTACGAGCAGTACTTC	-	TRBV6-1	-	TRBJ2-7
CASTANRGLNTEAFF	TGTGCCAGCACCGCGAATAGGGGGTTGAACACTGAAGCTTTCTTT	-	TRBV7-2	-	TRBJ1-1
CASLPKGLLAGGTNEQFF	TGTGCCAGCTTGCCCAAGGGTCTACTAGCGGGGGGGACCAATGAGCAGTTCTTC	-	TRBV18	TRBD2	TRBJ2-1